Listed below are T cell receptor beta chains from one sample, sequenced in a study of vaccination and CD4 T cells after COVID-19. From the PCR reads, TCRdb called clonotypes with MiXCR, one entry per CDR3 protein. The repertoire holds about 16,000 distinct CDR3 sequences, with 65% to 80% as singletons. No antigens are known for them. Sequenced input: CD4+ T cells from blood, cultured in vitro. All receptors derive from a human donor who had recovered from COVID-19. The CDR3 runs from the conserved cysteine through the conserved F or W. A D gene is named only where the DNA matches it firmly. Clone size is given for some rows only: seen once, a few or many times, or a class if the clone is expanded.

>TRBV10-3|-|TRBD1|TRBJ1-1
TGTGCCATCAGTGCCGGACAGGGACCAAACACTGAAGCTTTCTTT
CAISAGQGPNTEAFF
>TRBV7-9|-|TRBD1|TRBJ1-2
TGTGCCAGCAGCTTAGCGCGACAGGGCTTAGGAGGCTACACCTTC
CASSLARQGLGGYTF
>TRBV2|-|-|TRBJ2-5
TGTGCCAGCAGTGAAAGGGAGACCCAGTACTTC
CASSERETQYF
>TRBV27|-|-|TRBJ2-2
TGTGCCAGCAGTTTGTGGGGGGCCGGGAACACCGGGGAGCTGTTTTTT
CASSLWGAGNTGELFF
>TRBV2|-|-|TRBJ2-3
TGTGCCAGCAGTCCCGAGATACAGGCGACTAGCACAGATACGCAGTATTTT
CASSPEIQATSTDTQYF
>TRBV28|-|-|TRBJ1-1
TGTGCCAGCAGTTTTCAGCTGGGCACTGAAGCTTTCTTT
CASSFQLGTEAFF
>TRBV24-1|once|-|TRBJ2-2
TGTGCCACCAGTGATTTGCAAAGGGCCCGCGGGGAGCTGTTTTTT
CATSDLQRARGELFF
>TRBV20-1|-|-|TRBJ2-1
TGCAGTGCTAGCCCGGGACTCTCGAATGAGCAGTTCTTC
CSASPGLSNEQFF
>TRBV20-1|-|-|TRBJ1-6
TGCAGTGCTTTCACGCGGGGTTCCTATAATTCACCCCTCCACTTT
CSAFTRGSYNSPLHF
>TRBV19|-|-|TRBJ1-5
TGTGCCAGTAAAACAGGGTCAGGACACAATCAGCCCCAGCATTTT
CASKTGSGHNQPQHF
>TRBV20-1|-|-|TRBJ1-2
TGCAGTGCTTCCAAAATTGAGGTTGGGTATGGCTACACCTTC
CSASKIEVGYGYTF
>TRBV30|-|TRBD1|TRBJ2-7
TGTGCCTGGAGTCCCCGGACAGGGGGCGGCGGGCAGTACTTC
CAWSPRTGGGGQYF
>TRBV2|-|TRBD1|TRBJ1-5
TGTGCCAGCAGCCCGACAGGGTCGGGGTATCAGCCCCAGCATTTT
CASSPTGSGYQPQHF
>TRBV19|-|-|TRBJ1-5
TGTGCCAGTAAGGGTGGACGGAGCAATCAGCCCCAGCATTTT
CASKGGRSNQPQHF